The entry below describes one T cell receptor beta chain. The antigen is undetermined. The CDR3 is 18 amino acids. Trimming took 5 bases from V and 3 from J; bases not matched to a gene: 15. In germline, CDR1 is PRHDT, CDR2 FYEKMQ (reference sequence). Assay: immunoSEQ multiplex PCR; the TCRdb copy retains only in-frame clones and omits some. Among 150,000 to 200,000 clones listed, 84% were seen once. This sample stems from a study of cytomegalovirus exposure and HLA in healthy donors. The study, taken as a whole, reports: Many donors carried some public TCRs, although rarity characterized most TCR sequences. In the approximately 120 validation repertoires, a later analysis found that first-cohort TCR clusters tended to co-occur.

This sequence joins TRBV13 and TRBJ2-1, with 8 bases matching TRBD2. The TCR originated in a man aged 30 to 45 in good health and CMV-seropositive. Sequencing was done on a sample of PBMCs. CDR3 nucleotides: TGTGCCAGCAGCAAAGCCGGGACTAGATCCGCCCTCTACAATGAGCAGTTCTTC. This translates into CASSKAGTRSALYNEQFF.